The entry below describes one TCR beta chain. These data originate in a study of blood T cell repertoires in COVID-19. Study overall: Sites across the United States, Italy and Spain contributed samples from acute and convalescent COVID-19.

Libraries were prepared by immunoSEQ multiplex PCR; TCRdb keeps only in-frame clonotypes and omits some of them. The sample shows about 220,000 clones, 70% to 85% of them seen only once. The V gene's germline CDR1 is SGHAT and CDR2 FQNNGV. This CDR3 is built from 18 residues. V shed 1 base, J shed 6 bases, and the junction held 14 bases outside the gene matches. This receptor was obtained from a man aged 35-49 years who had recovered from COVID-19. The sample comprised PBMCs or T cells enriched from blood (not recorded which). This chain connects TRBV11-2 to TRBJ1-1; 10 bases match TRBD1. The CDR3 reads CASSLGSGQGFSISEAFF. For the CDR3, the DNA is TGTGCCAGCAGCTTAGGATCGGGACAGGGGTTTTCTATTTCTGAAGCTTTCTTT.